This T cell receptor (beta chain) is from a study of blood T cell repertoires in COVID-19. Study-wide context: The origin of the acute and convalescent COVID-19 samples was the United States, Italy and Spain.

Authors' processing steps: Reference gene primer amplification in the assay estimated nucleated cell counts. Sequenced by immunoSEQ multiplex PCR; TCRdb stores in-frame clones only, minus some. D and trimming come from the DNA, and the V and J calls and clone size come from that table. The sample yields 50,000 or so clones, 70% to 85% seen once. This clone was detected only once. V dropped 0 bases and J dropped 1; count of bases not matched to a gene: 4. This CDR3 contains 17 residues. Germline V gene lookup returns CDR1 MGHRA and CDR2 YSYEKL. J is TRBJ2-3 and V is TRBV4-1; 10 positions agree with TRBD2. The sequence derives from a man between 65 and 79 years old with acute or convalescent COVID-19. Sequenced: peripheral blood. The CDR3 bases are TGCGCCAGCAGCCAAGATTTAACTAGCGGGGGCACAGATACGCAGTATTTT. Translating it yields CASSQDLTSGGTDTQYF.